This T cell receptor (beta chain) was observed in a study of blood T cell repertoires in COVID-19. Study as a whole: Spain, Italy and the United States supplied samples that represented acute and convalescent COVID-19. In each case, the material was cDNA or gDNA derived from T cells, B-cell-depleted T cells, or PBMCs.

In the authors' workflow: Scientists estimated how many nucleated cells there were by amplifying reference gene primers. TCRdb's copy holds only in-frame clones and misses some; the assay was immunoSEQ multiplex PCR. V, J and clone size were drawn from that table, and D and trimming were deduced from the DNA. The table records roughly 260,000 clones, roughly 86% of them present only once. Sequencing used peripheral blood. The clonotype comes from a man aged 40-55 years who had recovered from COVID-19.

This CDR3 reads CASSPRVLNEKLFF. CDR3 DNA: TGTGCCAGCAGCCCCAGGGTATTGAATGAAAAACTGTTTTTT. This sequence joins TRBV3-1 (or the pseudogene TRBV3-2) and TRBJ1-4, with a tentative D call TRBD1 (5 bases). The germline CDR1 and CDR2 sequences are LGHDT and YNNKEL (reference sequence). Trimming shortened V by 4 bases and J by 5 bases, and 11 bases separated the two germline ends. This CDR3 is built from 14 residues.